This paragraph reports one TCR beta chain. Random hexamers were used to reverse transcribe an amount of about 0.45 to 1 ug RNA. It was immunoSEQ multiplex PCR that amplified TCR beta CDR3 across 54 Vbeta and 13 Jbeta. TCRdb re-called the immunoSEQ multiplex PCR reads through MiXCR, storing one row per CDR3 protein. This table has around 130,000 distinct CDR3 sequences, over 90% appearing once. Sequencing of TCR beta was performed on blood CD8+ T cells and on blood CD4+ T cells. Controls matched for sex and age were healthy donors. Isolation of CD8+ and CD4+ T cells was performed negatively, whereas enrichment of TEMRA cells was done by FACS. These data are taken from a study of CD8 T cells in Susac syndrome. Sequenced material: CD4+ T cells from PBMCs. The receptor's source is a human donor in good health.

DNA for the CDR3: TGTGCCAGCAGTTTGAGGGGGGAGTACGAGCAGTACTTC. This translates into CASSLRGEYEQYF. This chain joins TRBV12-3 or TRBV12-4 and TRBJ2-7, with D perhaps assigned TRBD1 or TRBD2 (6 bases each). With 3 bases removed from V and 4 bases from J, the gap between germline ends came to 10 bases. The CDR3 length is 13 residues.